Listed below are T cell receptor beta chains from one sample, sequenced in a study of cytomegalovirus exposure and HLA in healthy donors. Sequenced by immunoSEQ multiplex PCR; TCRdb stores in-frame clones only, minus some. The table includes some 140,000 clones, almost 85% detected once. The source material was PBMCs. The receptors were gathered from a woman aged 25 to 39 in good health and CMV-seronegative. Both conserved end residues are part of each CDR3. The D gene is left open where the match is weak. The size field is filled for only some rows; it gives once, few, many or a size class.

j_call | clone_size | v_call | d_call | cdr3_nt | cdr3_aa
TRBJ2-2 | few | TRBV29-1 | - | TGCAGCGCGGGGAATGGTAACACCGGGGAGCTGTTTTTT | CSAGNGNTGELFF
TRBJ1-6 | - | TRBV19 | - | TGTGCCAGTAGTATGCGACAGTATAATTCACCCCTCCACTTT | CASSMRQYNSPLHF
TRBJ1-2 | few | TRBV18 | - | TGTGCCAGCTCACCAGGACAGAGCAACTATGGCTACACCTTC | CASSPGQSNYGYTF
TRBJ2-3 | - | TRBV10-3 | - | TGTGCCATCAGTGAGTCGACTAGCACAGATACGCAGTATTTT | CAISESTSTDTQYF
TRBJ1-5 | - | TRBV29-1 | TRBD1 | TGCAGCGTTACAGAGACAGGGCTGGATCAGCCCCAGCATTTT | CSVTETGLDQPQHF
TRBJ1-2 | few | TRBV6-1 | TRBD1 | TGTGCCAGCAGTGATCGGGACAGCGCGAGATCCTATGGCTACACCTTC | CASSDRDSARSYGYTF
TRBJ2-3 | - | TRBV5-8 | TRBD2 | TGTGCCAGCAGCTTGTATGCGAATAGCGGGGGGCTGCGCACAGATACGCAGTATTTT | CASSLYANSGGLRTDTQYF
TRBJ1-1 | - | TRBV29-1 | - | TGCAGCGTTGTGGGGGGGATGAACACTGAAGCTTTCTTT | CSVVGGMNTEAFF
TRBJ2-3 | - | TRBV27 | - | TGTGTCAGCAGTTTTTCTGGGAGCAGAAGCACAGATACGCAGTATTTT | CVSSFSGSRSTDTQYF
TRBJ2-7 | - | TRBV6-5 | TRBD1 | TGTGCCAGCAGCAGGACAGGGGGCTTCTACGAGCAGTACTTC | CASSRTGGFYEQYF
TRBJ2-7 | - | TRBV27 | - | TGTGCCAGCCAGCAGAGGGGGTCCTACGAGCAGTACTTC | CASQQRGSYEQYF
TRBJ2-3 | - | TRBV5-1 | TRBD1 | TGCGCCAGCAGCTTAGGGACAGTTGATATAGGTACGCAGTATTTT | CASSLGTVDIGTQYF
TRBJ2-3 | - | TRBV6-6 | TRBD2 | TGTGCCAGCAGTCGACTAGCGGGGATAGATACGCAGTATTTT | CASSRLAGIDTQYF
TRBJ2-1 | - | TRBV15 | TRBD1 | TGTGCCACCAGCAGAGACAGGGGGCACAATGAGCAGTTCTTC | CATSRDRGHNEQFF
TRBJ2-5 | - | TRBV4-1 | - | TGCGCCAGCAGTCCGCAGTCGACACCCCAAGAGACCCAGTACTTC | CASSPQSTPQETQYF
TRBJ1-4 | - | TRBV5-4 | TRBD1 | TGTGCCAGCAGCTACAGGACAGGGGAAAACCGTAATGAAAAACTGTTTTTT | CASSYRTGENRNEKLFF
TRBJ2-1 | few | TRBV15 | TRBD1 | TGTGCCACCAGCACCTACACAGGGGGGACAAATGAGCAGTTCTTC | CATSTYTGGTNEQFF
TRBJ2-3 | - | TRBV19 | - | TGTGCCAGTAAGGTGGCGGTGAGCACAGATACGCAGTATTTT | CASKVAVSTDTQYF
TRBJ2-7 | - | TRBV29-1 | - | TGCAGCGTTGGAATCCCAGGTCTCGGCTACGAGCAGTACTTC | CSVGIPGLGYEQYF
TRBJ2-1 | - | TRBV9 | TRBD2 | TGTGCCAGCAGCGTATTGAGCGGGGGCTCCTACAATGAGCAGTTCTTC | CASSVLSGGSYNEQFF
TRBJ1-2 | - | TRBV6-6 | - | TGTGCCAGCAGATTAACAGGGAATAACTATGGCTACACCTTC | CASRLTGNNYGYTF
TRBJ1-3 | - | TRBV28 | TRBD1 | TGTGCCAGCAGCCCTAACCCCGGGACAGGGAGCTCTGGAAACACCATATATTTT | CASSPNPGTGSSGNTIYF
TRBJ2-1 | - | TRBV5-6 | - | TGTGCCAGCAGCTGGGCGTGGGTCAGGGGTCGTGAGCAGTTCTTC | CASSWAWVRGREQFF
TRBJ1-1 | - | TRBV5-4 | - | TGTGCCAGCAGCTCCCGTTCTGGAATAGCGAAGACTGAAGCTTTCTTT | CASSSRSGIAKTEAFF
TRBJ1-2 | few | TRBV28 | - | TGTGCCAGCTGGACGGGGTCCTATGGCTACACCTTC | CASWTGSYGYTF
TRBJ2-3 | - | TRBV30 | TRBD2 | TGTGCCTGGAGTGCTAGGGGGACCGTAGCGGGGCAGAATACGCAGTATTTT | CAWSARGTVAGQNTQYF
TRBJ2-7 | - | TRBV11-1 | TRBD1 | TGTGCCAGCAGCGCCCACAGGGGGCAGAGGTACGAGCAGTACTTC | CASSAHRGQRYEQYF
TRBJ1-4 | - | TRBV28 | TRBD1 | TGTGCCAGCAGTGCACAGGGGTCGGCAACTAATGAAAAACTGTTTTTT | CASSAQGSATNEKLFF
TRBJ1-1 | - | TRBV27 | TRBD1 | TGTGCCAGCAGTTTAGAGGGACAGTCAAGGTACACTGAAGCTTTCTTT | CASSLEGQSRYTEAFF
TRBJ2-1 | - | TRBV30 | TRBD2 | TGTGCCGGGACCGGGACTAGTGTTGGTGAGCAGTTCTTC | CAGTGTSVGEQFF
TRBJ1-1 | - | TRBV15 | - | TGTGCCACCAGCAGAAACAGGGACACTGAAGCTTTCTTT | CATSRNRDTEAFF
TRBJ1-5 | - | TRBV9 | - | TGTGCCAGCAGCGTAGGAATAGGGGGCAATCAGCCCCAGCATTTT | CASSVGIGGNQPQHF